This T cell receptor beta chain was identified in a study of cytomegalovirus exposure and HLA in healthy donors. Despite likely unrecorded immune exposures, the donors were nominally healthy at the time of sampling. V lost 2 bases, J lost 6 bases, and 4 bases stayed unmatched. Germline CDR1 SGHVS, CDR2 FQNEAQ. The CDR3 length is 15 residues. Amplification used 60 Vbeta primers and 13 Jbeta primers. Using immunoSEQ multiplex PCR, the repertoire was profiled, and TCRdb retains in-frame clones only, with some absent. The sample lists around 120,000 clones, 80% occurring once. Overall study findings and caveats: It was reported that the classifier diagnosed cytomegalovirus status with high specificity and sensitivity in both the original and validation cohorts. Looking again later, the authors saw that most CMV-associated TCR beta chains seemed HLA-restricted. Rare TCR sequences predominated, though certain public TCRs were found in many donors.

In regard to this clone: As yet, its antigen is unknown.

This sequence originates from a female donor in good health and CMV-seropositive. The V gene is TRBV7-8, the J gene TRBJ2-2; TRBD2 matches at 9 bases. The sample consisted of PBMCs. The CDR3 reads CASSLLRGGSGELFF. The CDR3 DNA is TGTGCCAGCAGCTTATTGCGGGGGGGATCCGGGGAGCTGTTTTTT.